The present T cell receptor beta chain was sequenced within a study of OX40 agonist ivuxolimab in advanced cancers. Assay used: immunoSEQ multiplex PCR; TCRdb lists only in-frame clones, some missing. Here the sample spans approximately 30,000 clones, 90% being singletons. V lost 5 bases to trimming and J lost 13 bases, with 15 bases between them. CDR3 length equals 12 residues. Germline assignment: CDR1 SEHNR and CDR2 FQNEAQ (reference sequence). Source: CD4+ or CD8+ T cells sorted from blood, taken in a trial of the OX40 agonist ivuxolimab. This sequence originates from an adult with an advanced solid tumor such as melanoma, head and neck, liver or kidney cancer. This chain links TRBV7-9 with TRBJ2-1, with unresolved D. CDR3 nucleotides: TGTGCCAGCAGCCTCCCCCCGCACCCTCAGTTCTTC. Its protein is CASSLPPHPQFF.